This TCR beta chain is drawn from a study of blood T cell repertoires in COVID-19. V lost 1 base, J lost 4 bases, and 3 bases stayed unmatched. The CDR3 has 16 amino acids. Germline V lookup: CDR1 MGHDK, CDR2 SYGVNS. Study processing details: Using reference gene primer amplification, nucleated cell counts were estimated. Assay: immunoSEQ multiplex PCR; the TCRdb copy retains only in-frame clones and omits some. V, J and clone size are taken as reported in that table, and D and trimming were inferred from the DNA itself. This table has approximately 300,000 clones, around 83% appearing once. The chain employs TRBV25-1 and TRBJ1-3; the match to TRBD1 covers 11 bases. The material sequenced was peripheral blood. This receptor was identified in a woman between 45 and 60 years old with acute or convalescent COVID-19. CDR3 bases: TGTGCCAGCAGTGAATGGACAGGGGGCAAAGGAAACACCATATATTTT. Amino acids: CASSEWTGGKGNTIYF.